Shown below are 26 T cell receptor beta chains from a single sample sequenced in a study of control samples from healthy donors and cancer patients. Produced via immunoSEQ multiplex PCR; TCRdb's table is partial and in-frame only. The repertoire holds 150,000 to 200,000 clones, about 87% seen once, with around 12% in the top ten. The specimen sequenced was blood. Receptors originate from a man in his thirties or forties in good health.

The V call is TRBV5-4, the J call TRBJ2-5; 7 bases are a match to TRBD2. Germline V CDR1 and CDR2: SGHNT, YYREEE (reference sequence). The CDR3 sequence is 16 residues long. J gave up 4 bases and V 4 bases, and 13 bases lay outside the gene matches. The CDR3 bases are TGTGCCAGCAGCCTGTTCGGACGGGGGGAAGGAGAGACCCAGTACTTC. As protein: CASSLFGRGEGETQYF. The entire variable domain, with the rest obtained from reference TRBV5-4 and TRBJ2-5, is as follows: ETGVTQSPTHLIKTRGQQVTLRCSSQSGHNTVSWYQQALGQGPQFIFQYYREEENGRGNFPPRFSGLQFPNYSSELNVNALELDDSALYLCASSLFGRGEGETQYFGPGTRLLVL.

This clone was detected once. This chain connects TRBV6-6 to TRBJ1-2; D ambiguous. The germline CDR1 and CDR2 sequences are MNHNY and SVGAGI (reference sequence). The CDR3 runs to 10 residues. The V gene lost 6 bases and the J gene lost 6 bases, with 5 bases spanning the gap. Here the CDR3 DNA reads TGTGCCAGCAGGACGAATGGCTACACCTTC. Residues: CASRTNGYTF.

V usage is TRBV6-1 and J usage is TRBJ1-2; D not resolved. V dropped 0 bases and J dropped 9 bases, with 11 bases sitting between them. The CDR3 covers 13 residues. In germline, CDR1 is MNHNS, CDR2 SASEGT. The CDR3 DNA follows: TGTGCCAGCAGTGAAGCGCGACGTCTACGCTACACCTTC. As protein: CASSEARRLRYTF.

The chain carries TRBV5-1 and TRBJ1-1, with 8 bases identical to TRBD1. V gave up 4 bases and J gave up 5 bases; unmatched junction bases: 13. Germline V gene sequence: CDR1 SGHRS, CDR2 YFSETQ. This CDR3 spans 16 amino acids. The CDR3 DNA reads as TGCGCCAGCAGCCGGGAACTGACAGGGGCAGGGACTGAAGCTTTCTTT. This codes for CASSRELTGAGTEAFF.

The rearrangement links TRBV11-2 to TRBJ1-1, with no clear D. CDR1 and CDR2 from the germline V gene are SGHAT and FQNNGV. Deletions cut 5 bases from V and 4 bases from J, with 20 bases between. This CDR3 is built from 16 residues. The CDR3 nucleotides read TGTGCCAGCAGCCCCCGATCTGTAGGGATGGGCACTGAAGCTTTCTTT. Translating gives CASSPRSVGMGTEAFF.

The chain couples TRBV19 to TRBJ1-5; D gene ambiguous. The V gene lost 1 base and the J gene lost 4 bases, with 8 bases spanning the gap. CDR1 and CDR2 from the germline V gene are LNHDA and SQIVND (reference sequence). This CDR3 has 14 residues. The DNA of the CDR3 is TGTGCCAGTAGTATAGCCCCCCAGAATCAGCCCCAGCATTTT. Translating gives CASSIAPQNQPQHF.

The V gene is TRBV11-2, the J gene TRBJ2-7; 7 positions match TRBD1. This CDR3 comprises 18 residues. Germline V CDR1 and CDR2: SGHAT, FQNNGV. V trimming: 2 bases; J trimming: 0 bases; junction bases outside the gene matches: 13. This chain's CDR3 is CASSLRTGSNRLSYEQYF. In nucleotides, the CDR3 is TGTGCCAGCAGCTTACGGACAGGCTCAAATCGGCTCTCCTACGAGCAGTACTTC.

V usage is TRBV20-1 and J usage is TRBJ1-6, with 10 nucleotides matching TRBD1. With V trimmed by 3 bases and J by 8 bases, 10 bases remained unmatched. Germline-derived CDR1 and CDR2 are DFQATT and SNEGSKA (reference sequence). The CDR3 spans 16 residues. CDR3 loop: CSASYPSGTGDSPLHF. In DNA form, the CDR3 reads TGCAGTGCTAGTTATCCCTCAGGGACAGGGGATTCACCCCTCCACTTT.

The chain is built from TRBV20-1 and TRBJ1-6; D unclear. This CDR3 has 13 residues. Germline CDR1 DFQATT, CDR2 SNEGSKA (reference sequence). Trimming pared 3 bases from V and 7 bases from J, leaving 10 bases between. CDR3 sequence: CSASWQMNSPLHF. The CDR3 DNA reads TGCAGTGCTAGTTGGCAGATGAATTCACCCCTCCACTTT.

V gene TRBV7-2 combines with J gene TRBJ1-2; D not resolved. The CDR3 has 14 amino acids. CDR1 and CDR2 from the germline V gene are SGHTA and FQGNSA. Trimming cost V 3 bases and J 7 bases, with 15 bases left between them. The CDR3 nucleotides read TGTGCCAGCAGCTTGTTCGGTAATGGAGCTGGCTACACCTTC. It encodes CASSLFGNGAGYTF.

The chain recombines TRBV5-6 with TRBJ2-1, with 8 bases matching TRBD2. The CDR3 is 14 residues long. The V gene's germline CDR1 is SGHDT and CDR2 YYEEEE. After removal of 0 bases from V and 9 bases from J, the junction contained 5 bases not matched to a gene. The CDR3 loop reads CASSLVAGGSEQFF. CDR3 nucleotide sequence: TGTGCCAGCAGCTTGGTCGCGGGAGGCTCTGAGCAGTTCTTC.

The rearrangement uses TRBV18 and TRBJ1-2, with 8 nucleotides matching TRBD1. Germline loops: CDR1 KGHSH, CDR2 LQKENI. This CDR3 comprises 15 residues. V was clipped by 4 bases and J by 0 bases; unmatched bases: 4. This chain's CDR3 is CASSRTGRANYGYTF. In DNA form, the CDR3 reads TGTGCCAGCTCACGGACAGGGAGGGCTAACTATGGCTACACCTTC.

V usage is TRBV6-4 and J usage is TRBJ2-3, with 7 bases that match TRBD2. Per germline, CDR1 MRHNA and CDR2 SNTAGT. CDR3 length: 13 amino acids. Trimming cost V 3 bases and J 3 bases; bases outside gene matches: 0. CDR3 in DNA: TGTGCCAGCAGTGAGCGGGAGACAGATACGCAGTATTTT. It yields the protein CASSERETDTQYF.

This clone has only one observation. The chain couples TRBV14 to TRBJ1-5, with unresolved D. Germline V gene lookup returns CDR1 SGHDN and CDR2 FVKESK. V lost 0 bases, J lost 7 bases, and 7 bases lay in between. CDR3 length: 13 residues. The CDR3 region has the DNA TGTGCCAGCAGCCAAGATCTTGGACAGCCCCAGCATTTT. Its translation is CASSQDLGQPQHF.

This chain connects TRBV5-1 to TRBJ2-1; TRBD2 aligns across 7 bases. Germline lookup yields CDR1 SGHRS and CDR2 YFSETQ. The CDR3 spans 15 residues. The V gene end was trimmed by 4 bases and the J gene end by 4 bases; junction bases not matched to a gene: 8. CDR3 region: CASSPSGNRYNEQFF. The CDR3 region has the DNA TGCGCCAGCAGCCCCAGCGGGAACCGTTACAATGAGCAGTTCTTC.

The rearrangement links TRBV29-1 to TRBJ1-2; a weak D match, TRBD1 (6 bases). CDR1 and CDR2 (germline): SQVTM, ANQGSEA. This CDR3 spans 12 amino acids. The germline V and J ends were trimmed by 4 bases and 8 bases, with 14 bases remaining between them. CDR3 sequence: CSVVLTTGGYTF. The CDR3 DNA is TGCAGCGTTGTCCTGACGACAGGAGGCTACACCTTC.

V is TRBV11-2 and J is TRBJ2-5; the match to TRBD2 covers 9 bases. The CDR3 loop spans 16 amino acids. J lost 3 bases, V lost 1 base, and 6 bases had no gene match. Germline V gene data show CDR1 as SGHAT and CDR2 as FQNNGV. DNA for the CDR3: TGTGCCAGCAGCTTAGGGCTAGCGGGGCCCGAAGAGACCCAGTACTTC. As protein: CASSLGLAGPEETQYF.

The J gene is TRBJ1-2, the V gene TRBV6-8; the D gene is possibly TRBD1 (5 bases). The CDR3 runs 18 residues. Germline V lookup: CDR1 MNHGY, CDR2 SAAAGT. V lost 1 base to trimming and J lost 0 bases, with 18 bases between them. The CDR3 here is CASSYFKGRDFTNYGYTF. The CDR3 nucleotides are TGTGCCAGCAGTTACTTTAAAGGCAGGGACTTTACTAACTATGGCTACACCTTC.

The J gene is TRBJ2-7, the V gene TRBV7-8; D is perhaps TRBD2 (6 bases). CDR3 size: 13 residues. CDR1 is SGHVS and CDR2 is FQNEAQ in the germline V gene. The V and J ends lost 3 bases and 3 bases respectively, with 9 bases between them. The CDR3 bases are TGTGCCAGCAGCTTCTCCGGGGGCTACGAGCAGTACTTC. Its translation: CASSFSGGYEQYF.

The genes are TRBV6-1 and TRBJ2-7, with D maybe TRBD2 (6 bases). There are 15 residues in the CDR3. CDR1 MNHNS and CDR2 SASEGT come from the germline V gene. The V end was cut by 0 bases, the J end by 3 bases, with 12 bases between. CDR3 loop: CASSEALGGLYEQYF. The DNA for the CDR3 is TGTGCCAGCAGTGAAGCGCTGGGGGGTCTCTACGAGCAGTACTTC.

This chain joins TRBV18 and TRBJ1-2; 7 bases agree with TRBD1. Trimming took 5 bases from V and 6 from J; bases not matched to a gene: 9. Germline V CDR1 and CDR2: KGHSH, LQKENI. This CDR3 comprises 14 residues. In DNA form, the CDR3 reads TGTGCCAGCTCAGCCGACGACAGGGTTAATGGCTACACCTTC. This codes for CASSADDRVNGYTF.

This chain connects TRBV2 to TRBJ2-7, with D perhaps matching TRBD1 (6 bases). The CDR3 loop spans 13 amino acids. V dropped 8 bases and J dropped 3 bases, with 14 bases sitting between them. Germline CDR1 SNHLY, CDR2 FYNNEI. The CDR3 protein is CASADRQIYEQYF. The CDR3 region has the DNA TGTGCCAGCGCCGACAGGCAGATCTACGAGCAGTACTTC.

CDR3 nucleotides: TGCAGCGTTGAACCCCAGGGGATGGAACCCAGGAATCAGCCCCAGCATTTT. This gives the protein CSVEPQGMEPRNQPQHF. The chain employs TRBV29-1 and TRBJ1-5; weak D call: TRBD1 (6 bases). The CDR3 has 17 residues. Germline V CDR1 and CDR2: SQVTM, ANQGSEA. V lost 2 bases, J lost 4 bases, and 21 bases lay in between.

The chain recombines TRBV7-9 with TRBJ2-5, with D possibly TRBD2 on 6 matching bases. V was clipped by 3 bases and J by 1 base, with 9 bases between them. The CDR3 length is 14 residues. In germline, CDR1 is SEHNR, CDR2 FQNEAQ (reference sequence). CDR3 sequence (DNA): TGTGCCAGCAGCTTGGGGGGATCCCAAGAGACCCAGTACTTC. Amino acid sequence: CASSLGGSQETQYF.

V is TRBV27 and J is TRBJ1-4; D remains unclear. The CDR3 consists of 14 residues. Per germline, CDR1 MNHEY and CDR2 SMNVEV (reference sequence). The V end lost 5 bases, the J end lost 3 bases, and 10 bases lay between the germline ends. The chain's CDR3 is CASSARFSNEKLFF. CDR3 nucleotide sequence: TGTGCCAGCAGTGCCAGATTTTCTAATGAAAAACTGTTTTTT.

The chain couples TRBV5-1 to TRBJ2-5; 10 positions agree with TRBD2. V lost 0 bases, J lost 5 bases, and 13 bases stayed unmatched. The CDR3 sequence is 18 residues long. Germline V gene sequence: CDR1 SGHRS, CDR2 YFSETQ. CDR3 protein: CASSLGLAGATKGETQYF. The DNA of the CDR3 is TGCGCCAGCAGCTTGGGACTAGCGGGTGCTACTAAGGGGGAGACCCAGTACTTC.